This TCR beta chain was recorded in a study of neurological immune-mediated disorders. Study-level points and caveats: HTLV-1-associated myelopathy showed the most TCR clonal expansion; multiple sclerosis the least, below healthy controls. On phylogenetic grouping, the repertoires of 18 of 34 multiple sclerosis patients fell within one related-CDR3 cluster, constituting a possible signature.

CDR3 size: 14 residues. The V gene end was trimmed by 5 bases and the J gene end by 6 bases; junction bases not matched to a gene: 6. The germline V gene has CDR1 SEHNR and CDR2 FQNEAQ (reference sequence). One entry per CDR3 protein, called by TCRdb with MiXCR from the 5' RACE reads. The data contain tens of thousands of distinct CDR3 sequences, approximately 3.5% of them singletons. This clonotype was counted ten times or more. Its antigen is undetermined. The clonotype originates from a woman in her forties or fifties with multiple sclerosis. V usage is TRBV7-9 and J usage is TRBJ2-1; 8 positions agree with TRBD1. The sample comprised PBMCs. In DNA, the CDR3 is TGTGCCAGCAGCCCTACCGACAGGGGCAATGAGCAGTTCTTC. As protein: CASSPTDRGNEQFF.